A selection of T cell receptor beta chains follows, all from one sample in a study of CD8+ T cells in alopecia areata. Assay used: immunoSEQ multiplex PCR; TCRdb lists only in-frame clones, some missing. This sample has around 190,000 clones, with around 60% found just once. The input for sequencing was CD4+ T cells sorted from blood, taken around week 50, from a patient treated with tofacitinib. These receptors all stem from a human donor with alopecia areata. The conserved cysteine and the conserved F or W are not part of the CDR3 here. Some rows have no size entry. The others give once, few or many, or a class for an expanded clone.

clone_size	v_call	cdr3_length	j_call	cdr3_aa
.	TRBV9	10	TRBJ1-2	ASSVEAYGYT
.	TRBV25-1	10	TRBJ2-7	ASSESRNEQY
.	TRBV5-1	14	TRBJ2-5	ASSLNVVGAQETQY
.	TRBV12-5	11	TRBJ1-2	ASAETGAEGYT
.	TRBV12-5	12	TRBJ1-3	ASGLRTAGNTIY
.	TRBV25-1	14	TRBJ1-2	ASSEYGDRGLGGYT
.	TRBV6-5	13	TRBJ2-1	ASSPNGAVGNEQF
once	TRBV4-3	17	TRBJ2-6	ASSQVTGGPGSGANVLT
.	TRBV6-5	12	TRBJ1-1	ASSATGVGTEAF
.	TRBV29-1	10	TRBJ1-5	RAGVGNQPQH
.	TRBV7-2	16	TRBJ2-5	ASSLERGGSSPRETQY
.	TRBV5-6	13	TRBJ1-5	ASSLDGGINQPQH
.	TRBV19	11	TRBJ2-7	ASSQGMSYEQY
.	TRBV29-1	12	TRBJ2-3	SVQRGTGTDTQY
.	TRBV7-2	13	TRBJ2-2	ASSWGQVITGELF
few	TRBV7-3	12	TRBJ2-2	ASSLNKGTGELF
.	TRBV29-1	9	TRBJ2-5	SVGPSETQY
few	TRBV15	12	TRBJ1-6	ATSPEGKGSPLH
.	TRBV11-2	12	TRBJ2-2	ASSFGVNTGELF
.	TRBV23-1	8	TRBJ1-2	ASSPYGYT
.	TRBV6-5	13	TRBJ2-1	ASRPSGVTYNEQF
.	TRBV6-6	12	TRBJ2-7	ASSKTGGPYEQY
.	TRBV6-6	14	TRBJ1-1	ASRRPPGQGISEAF
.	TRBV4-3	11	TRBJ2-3	ASSQAGTDTQY
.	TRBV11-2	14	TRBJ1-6	ASSLSTGTGGSPLH
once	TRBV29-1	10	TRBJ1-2	SVAPRNYGYT
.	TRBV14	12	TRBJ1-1	ASSPRTGGTEAF
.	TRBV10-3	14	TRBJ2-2	AISDAAYANTGELF
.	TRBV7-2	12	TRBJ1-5	ASSFEGMNQPQH
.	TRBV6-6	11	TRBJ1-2	ASSQATSYGYT
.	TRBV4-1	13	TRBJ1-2	ASSHRGDPNYGYT
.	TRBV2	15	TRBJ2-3	ASRGSGTAKSTDTQY
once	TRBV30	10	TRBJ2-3	AWSISEDTQY
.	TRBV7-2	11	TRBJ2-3	ASRRLASDTQY
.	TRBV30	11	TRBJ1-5	AWSVGGMQPQH
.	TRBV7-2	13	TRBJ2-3	ASSFGQVGTDTQY
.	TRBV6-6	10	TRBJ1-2	ASSRSGLGYT
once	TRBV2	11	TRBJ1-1	ASMRFSNTEAF
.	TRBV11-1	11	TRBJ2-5	ASSVGQQETQY
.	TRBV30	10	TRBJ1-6	AWGSYNSPLH
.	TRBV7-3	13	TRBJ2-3	ASSPGSSGTDTQY
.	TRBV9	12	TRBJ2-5	ASSVEVGGVTQY
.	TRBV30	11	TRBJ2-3	AWSLYRTDTQY
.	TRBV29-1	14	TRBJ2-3	SVGILAGSGADTQY
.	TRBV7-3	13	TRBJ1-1	ASSLKVGEGTEAF
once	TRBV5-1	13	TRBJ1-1	ASSPVGTTNTEAF
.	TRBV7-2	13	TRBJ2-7	ASSDSGGPSYEQY
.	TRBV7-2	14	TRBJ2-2	ASSQPPGQGSGELF
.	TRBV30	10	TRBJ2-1	ALSPGVNEQF
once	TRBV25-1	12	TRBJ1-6	ASRNRVHNSPLH
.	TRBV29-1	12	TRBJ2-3	SVVGTASTDTQY
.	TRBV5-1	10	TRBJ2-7	ASRAGGYEQY
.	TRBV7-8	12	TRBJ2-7	ASSLVGSGYEQY
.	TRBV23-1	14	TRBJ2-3	ASSHSGSGARDTQY
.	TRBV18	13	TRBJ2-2	ASSPRTANTGELF
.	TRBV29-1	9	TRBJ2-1	SVVWLGEQF